What follows is one TCR beta chain and its context. Its recognized antigen is unknown. No clone much larger than this one lies a single base away; base qualities are absent. The data originate from a study of OX40 agonist ivuxolimab in advanced cancers. Notes on the research overall: Ivuxolimab was a fully human IgG2 agonistic monoclonal antibody targeting the costimulatory receptor OX40 (CD134). Among the roughly 52 dose-escalation patients, around 20 had hepatocellular carcinoma, approximately 15 melanoma, 9 renal cell carcinoma and 9 head and neck cancer. In the dose-escalation cohort, roughly 82% of patients were male, and the mean age was 60 years with a range of roughly 20 to 80. The paper covers the monotherapy dose-escalation part of the phase I ivuxolimab trial, which included N ≈ 57 patients. Partial responses occurred in three dose-escalation patients, of whom one had hepatocellular carcinoma and two had cutaneous melanoma. The purpose of peripheral TCRbeta sequencing was to test whether ivuxolimab changed TCR sequence diversity and led to clonal T-cell expansion. Prior anti-PD-1, anti-PD-L1 or anti-CTLA-4 therapy was permitted, and roughly two fifths of dose-escalation patients had received checkpoint inhibitors. Intravenous ivuxolimab was administered to patients every 2 weeks at six dose levels: 0.01, 0.1, 0.3, 1.5, 3 and 10 mg/kg.

From cysteine to phenylalanine, the CDR3 is 15 amino acids long. The DNA shown is the 45-base CDR3, in frame from base 1. Reading the germline V gene (reference sequence) gives CDR1 MNHNY and CDR2 SVGAGI. Compared with germline, V lacks 2 bases and J lacks 2 bases; bases without a gene match: 1. Broader findings and caveats from the paper: The antigen specificity of the clonally expanded peripheral T cells was not determined. At doses of 0.1 to 3.0 mg/kg, clonal expansion of both CD4+ and CD8+ T cells in blood was seen between baseline and week 6. Partial responders in the 0.1-3.0 mg/kg groups had among the lowest normalized peripheral clonal expansion, especially among CD8+ T cells. After ivuxolimab, CD8+ T cells had more expanded clones than CD4+ T cells on average. Low levels of normalized T-cell clonal expansion were also seen in some nonresponding patients.

To sequence the TCRbeta CDR3 region, genomic DNA was isolated from the sorted cells. TCRbeta CDR3 regions were sequenced using the immunoSEQ Assay. What TCRdb holds here is the immuneACCESS table cut down to in-frame rearrangements. Part of the clones is not present; checked against another copy, under half of the missing clones reflect an unresolved V gene, and the others are unexplained. This sample lists tens of thousands of clones; roughly 93% were detected once. The ten largest clones represent 0.32% of the sample. Patients with autoimmune disease history or receiving systemic immunosuppression were excluded from the trial. Peripheral blood for TCR sequencing was collected from all dose cohorts at baseline, on cycle 4 day 1, and on cycle 7 day 1. Samples were obtained from an open-label, multicenter, first-in-human phase I dose-escalation trial of ivuxolimab. Adults with locally advanced or metastatic melanoma, renal cell, hepatocellular, or head and neck squamous cell carcinoma were enrolled in the trial. Before TCR sequencing, CD4+ and CD8+ T cells were separately sorted from peripheral blood.

In this chain, TRBV6-6 is recombined with TRBJ2-7; a stretch of 12 junction bases matches TRBD1. This TCR came from an adult with an advanced solid tumor such as melanoma, head and neck, liver or kidney cancer. The source material was CD4+ or CD8+ T cells sorted from blood, sampled in a trial of the OX40 agonist ivuxolimab. The CDR3 here reads CASSYGTGGPYEQYF. The bases read TGTGCCAGCAGTTACGGGACAGGGGGCCCCTACGAGCAGTACTTC.